The table lists the clone carrying this TCR beta chain with a few counts. What it binds is unknown. This sample was included in a study of blood T cells in healthy people across ages. Overall study: When template switching was applied, about one barcoded beta molecule was captured per two T cells.

For the second PCR, which ran for about 6 to 11 cycles, a sample-barcoded 5' primer and a J-beta primer mix were used. TCRdb called the 5' RACE reads again in MiXCR, with one record for every CDR3 protein. The sample lists about 630,000 distinct CDR3 sequences; around 20% were seen once. The V and J ends lost 7 bases and 0 bases respectively, with 10 bases between them. The CDR3 covers 14 residues. Broader study findings: Long-lived donors had more naive CD4+ cells and higher diversity than aged donors. There was a strong correlation between TCR beta diversity and naive T cell percentage.

The receptor's source is a man aged 65-85 years in good health. The chain combines TRBV12-3 or TRBV12-4 with TRBJ1-3, with D perhaps TRBD1 (5 bases). The material sequenced was blood. Written as DNA, the CDR3 is TGTGCCAGCACCGACAGACTCTCTGGAAACACCATATATTTT. Its translation: CASTDRLSGNTIYF.